This entry lists 31 T cell receptor beta chains sequenced from one sample in a study of chemoradiotherapy in HPV16-positive cancers. The assay was immunoSEQ multiplex PCR, and TCRdb's table has in-frame clones only and misses some. In the table there are about 68,000 clones, about 88% of which are singletons. The specimen was blood, collected from a patient who underwent chemoradiotherapy. The receptors come from a human donor with HPV-associated anogenital cancer.

Comment on this clone: Additional DNA sequences in this sample encode the identical CDR3. The rearrangement links TRBV7-9 to TRBJ2-7, with D maybe TRBD2 (6 bases). Germline-derived CDR1 and CDR2 are SEHNR and FQNEAQ (reference sequence). The CDR3 consists of 15 residues. Trimming pared 5 bases from V and 1 base from J, leaving 15 bases between. The CDR3 DNA reads TGTGCCAGCAGCCAAGGCCCGGGGAGGTCCTACGAGCAGTACTTC. It is translated as CASSQGPGRSYEQYF. Complete variable domain (other parts from reference TRBV7-9 and TRBJ2-7): DTGVSQNPRHKITKRGQNVTFRCDPISEHNRLYWYRQTLGQGPEFLTYFQNEAQLEKSRLLSDRFSAERPKGSFSTLEIQRTEQGDSAMYLCASSQGPGRSYEQYFGPGTRLTVT.

The chain links TRBV2 to TRBJ1-4; TRBD1 might be the D (5 bases). The CDR3 contains 14 residues. V gave up 8 bases and J gave up 7 bases, with 17 bases separating them. CDR1 is SNHLY, CDR2 FYNNEI, per germline. This CDR3 reads CASASSGGSEKLFF. DNA of the CDR3: TGTGCCAGCGCTTCGTCGGGGGGGTCTGAAAAACTGTTTTTT.

V gene TRBV28 combines with J gene TRBJ2-2; D remains ambiguous. Germline V gene lookup returns CDR1 MDHEN and CDR2 SYDVKM. The CDR3 covers 14 residues. Between the trimmed V and J ends, which lost 4 bases and 3 bases, there was a span of 9 bases. CDR3: CASSSDGYTGELFF. CDR3 bases: TGTGCCAGCAGTTCGGACGGCTACACCGGGGAGCTGTTTTTT. Complete variable domain (other parts from reference TRBV28 and TRBJ2-2): DVKVTQSSRYLVKRTGEKVFLECVQDMDHENMFWYRQDPGLGLRLIYFSYDVKMKEKGDIPEGYSVSREKKERFSLILESASTNQTSMYLCASSSDGYTGELFFGEGSRLTVL.

The chain employs TRBV5-1 and TRBJ1-3; D not certain. The germline V gene encodes CDR1 SGHRS and CDR2 YFSETQ. CDR3 size: 15 residues. V lost 6 bases, J lost 1 base, and 14 bases lay in between. The CDR3 nucleotides are TGCGCCAGCACCATGGGCGGGCTATCTGGAAACACCATATATTTT. Its translation: CASTMGGLSGNTIYF.

About this clone: One end of the junction varies from germline; a read error may be responsible. The V gene is TRBV10-1, the J gene TRBJ2-3; D possibly corresponds to TRBD2 (6 bases). There are 16 residues in the CDR3. CDR1 WNHNN and CDR2 SYGVQD come from the germline V gene (reference sequence). CDR3 in DNA: TGCGCCAGCCGTGAGGCGGAGCAGGGACTGCGTAATACGCAGTATTTT. Protein: CASREAEQGLRNTQYF.

The chain uses TRBV19 and TRBJ1-5; 7 bases agree with TRBD1. The V segment lost 5 bases and the J segment 4 bases; nucleotides outside the gene matches: 11. The germline CDR1 and CDR2 sequences are LNHDA and SQIVND (reference sequence). This CDR3 is built from 16 residues. The CDR3 sequence is CASSWGGRGKNQPQHF. The CDR3 nucleotides read TGTGCCAGTAGTTGGGGTGGCAGGGGGAAGAATCAGCCCCAGCATTTT.

This clone came up once. This rearrangement joins TRBV6-5 to TRBJ1-5; D unresolved. The germline gives CDR1 MNHEY, CDR2 SVGAGI. Trimming cost V 5 bases and J 7 bases, with 12 bases left between them. The CDR3 is 13 residues long. The CDR3 loop reads CASSPRTNQPQHF. The DNA for the CDR3 is TGTGCCAGCAGTCCCCGGACTAACCAGCCCCAGCATTTT.

The chain recombines TRBV9 with TRBJ1-1; D gene ambiguous. The V end lost 1 base, the J end lost 4 bases, and 8 bases lay between the germline ends. Germline V gene lookup returns CDR1 SGDLS and CDR2 YYNGEE. The CDR3 length is 13 residues. The chain's CDR3 is CASSVRDGTEAFF. The DNA of the CDR3 is TGTGCCAGCAGCGTAAGGGATGGCACTGAAGCTTTCTTT.

V usage is TRBV10-2 and J usage is TRBJ1-1; 9 bases are a match to TRBD1. V lost 5 bases and J lost 5; bases outside the gene matches: 6. The CDR3 covers 14 residues. Germline-derived CDR1 and CDR2 are WSHSY and SAAADI. DNA of the CDR3: TGCGCCAGCAGTCTCGGGACAGGGCGGACTGAAGCTTTCTTT. Protein: CASSLGTGRTEAFF.

The gene calls are TRBV7-9 and TRBJ1-6; maybe TRBD1 (6 bases). V lost 5 bases to trimming and J lost 7 bases, with 9 bases between them. Germline V lookup: CDR1 SEHNR, CDR2 FQNEAQ (reference sequence). The CDR3 is made up of 13 amino acids. CDR3 sequence: CASSQTGNSPLHF. The DNA for the CDR3 is TGTGCCAGCAGCCAAACAGGGAATTCACCCCTCCACTTT.

This chain uses TRBV6-6 with TRBJ1-3, with D hard to call. V was clipped by 8 bases and J by 3 bases, with 11 bases between them. In germline, CDR1 is MNHNY, CDR2 SVGAGI (reference sequence). CDR3 length: 13 amino acids. CDR3 in DNA: TGTGCCAGCTTAGGAGTGGATGGAAACACCATATATTTT. The encoded protein is CASLGVDGNTIYF.

V usage is TRBV11-2 and J usage is TRBJ1-1; 8 bases match TRBD1. Germline V gene lookup returns CDR1 SGHAT and CDR2 FQNNGV. This CDR3 contains 13 residues. J was trimmed by 4 bases and V by 5 bases; bases with no gene match: 3. The DNA for the CDR3 is TGTGCCAGCAGCAAGACAGGGGTCACTGAAGCTTTCTTT. It is translated as CASSKTGVTEAFF.

The chain combines TRBV7-9 with TRBJ2-7; a weak D match, TRBD1 (6 bases). Between the trimmed V and J ends, which lost 2 bases and 5 bases, there was a span of 16 bases. The CDR3 is 15 amino acids. Germline values: CDR1 SEHNR, CDR2 FQNEAQ (reference sequence). In DNA form, the CDR3 reads TGTGCCAGCAGCTTAAAGCGGACAGACAGGAACGAGCAGTACTTC. Protein product: CASSLKRTDRNEQYF.

This clone was observed a handful of times. The J gene is TRBJ2-2, the V gene TRBV7-9; D may be TRBD2 (5 bases). V was pared by 4 bases and J by 3 bases, with 9 bases between. In germline, CDR1 is SEHNR, CDR2 FQNEAQ (reference sequence). The CDR3 runs to 14 residues. The CDR3 spells CASSSAGDTGELFF. The CDR3 DNA follows: TGTGCCAGCAGCTCCGCCGGGGACACCGGGGAGCTGTTTTTT.

The V and J genes are TRBV27 and TRBJ1-1; 7 bases align to TRBD1. Losses at the gene ends were 5 bases for V and 4 bases for J; bases not matched to a gene: 10. The germline V gene encodes CDR1 MNHEY and CDR2 SMNVEV (reference sequence). The length of the CDR3 is 15 residues. CDR3 region: CASSPLKGGFTEAFF. The CDR3 coding sequence is TGTGCCAGCAGTCCTCTAAAAGGGGGCTTCACTGAAGCTTTCTTT.

This clone has just one count. The chain recombines TRBV27 with TRBJ2-7, with 9 bases lining up with TRBD2. Germline CDR1 and CDR2: MNHEY and SMNVEV (reference sequence). The CDR3 contains 21 residues. The V gene end was trimmed by 2 bases and the J gene end by 0 bases; junction bases not matched to a gene: 20. DNA of the CDR3: TGTGCCAGCAGTTTAAGGGTCCCAGGGCTAGCGGGACGAATTAGCTCCTACGAGCAGTACTTC. This codes for CASSLRVPGLAGRISSYEQYF.

V gene TRBV7-9 combines with J gene TRBJ1-2, with TRBD1 matching 12 bases. The germline V gene encodes CDR1 SEHNR and CDR2 FQNEAQ (reference sequence). CDR3 length equals 16 residues. With V trimmed by 5 bases and J by 4 bases, 8 bases remained unmatched. CDR3 nucleotides: TGTGCCAGCAGCGCCACAAGGGACAGGGGGCCCTATGGCTACACCTTC. It encodes CASSATRDRGPYGYTF.

A few counts support this clone. The chain links TRBV10-3 to TRBJ1-1, with D unclear. Germline values: CDR1 ENHRY, CDR2 SYGVKD. Deletions cut 5 bases from V and 4 bases from J, with 5 bases between. This CDR3 has 11 amino acids. The CDR3 DNA reads TGTGCCATCAGTCGTGGCACTGAAGCTTTCTTT. Its protein is CAISRGTEAFF.

This clone was seen once. The chain joins TRBV7-2 to TRBJ2-1, with TRBD2 matching over 9 bases. The J segment lost 0 bases and the V segment lost 5 bases, leaving 8 bases of the junction unmatched. This CDR3 has 17 residues. Per germline, CDR1 SGHTA and CDR2 FQGNSA. CDR3 in DNA: TGTGCCAGCAGCAACCCTGCTAGCGGGAACTCCTACAATGAGCAGTTCTTC. This codes for CASSNPASGNSYNEQFF.

The genes are TRBV18 and TRBJ2-2, with 7 bases identical to TRBD1. V shed 1 base, J shed 1 base, and the junction held 3 bases outside the gene matches. Germline V gene sequence: CDR1 KGHSH, CDR2 LQKENI. The CDR3 spans 16 residues. CDR3 protein: CASSPQGARNTGELFF. CDR3 sequence (DNA): TGTGCCAGCTCACCACAGGGGGCGCGGAACACCGGGGAGCTGTTTTTT.

The genes are TRBV15 and TRBJ2-3; D possibly corresponds to TRBD2 (6 bases). This CDR3 has 18 amino acids. Germline-derived CDR1 and CDR2 are LNHNV and YYDKDF (reference sequence). V was shortened by 1 base and J by 1 base, with 18 bases between the two germline ends. CDR3 nucleotide sequence: TGTGCCACCAGCAGAGGGCCCCATTCTAGCGACGGCACAGATACGCAGTATTTT. Protein: CATSRGPHSSDGTDTQYF.

The chain recombines TRBV25-1 with TRBJ1-4; possibly TRBD1 for D (5 bases). The CDR3 is 14 amino acids. The germline CDR1 and CDR2 sequences are MGHDK and SYGVNS. V lost 6 bases to trimming and J lost 5 bases, with 13 bases between them. CDR3 nucleotides: TGTGCCAGCAGGGAGGGACTCCTGAATGAAAAACTGTTTTTT. Translated: CASREGLLNEKLFF.

This chain links TRBV7-9 with TRBJ2-1; D perhaps matches TRBD1 (6 bases). The CDR3 is made up of 15 amino acids. Trimming left V 5 bases short and J 7 bases short, with 18 bases between. Germline V lookup: CDR1 SEHNR, CDR2 FQNEAQ (reference sequence). This CDR3 is CASSTYRGTTNEQFF. DNA for the CDR3: TGTGCCAGCAGCACCTACAGAGGGACAACGAATGAGCAGTTCTTC.

The chain links TRBV7-2 to TRBJ2-2; TRBD2 aligns across 11 bases. The CDR3 sequence is 17 residues long. Germline values: CDR1 SGHTA, CDR2 FQGNSA. V was clipped by 5 bases and J by 6 bases; unmatched bases: 11. The CDR3 bases are TGTGCCAGCAGCCCAGAACCCCTAGCGGGGGGTTCCGGGGAGCTGTTTTTT. This translates into CASSPEPLAGGSGELFF.

The chain combines TRBV29-1 with TRBJ2-2; D not certain. V was cut by 2 bases and J by 4 bases, with 14 bases left in between. Germline CDR1 is SQVTM and CDR2 is ANQGSEA. This CDR3 has 15 residues. The DNA of the CDR3 is TGCAGCGTTGAATTTCCAGGAATCTTCACCGGGGAGCTGTTTTTT. Encoded protein: CSVEFPGIFTGELFF.

The chain carries TRBV28 and TRBJ2-7; 10 bases are shared with TRBD1. Per the germline V gene, CDR1 is MDHEN and CDR2 is SYDVKM. The CDR3 consists of 15 residues. V trimming: 4 bases; J trimming: 5 bases; junction bases outside the gene matches: 8. The CDR3 DNA sequence: TGTGCCAGCAGTTGGGACAGGGGAATTCGGAACGAGCAGTACTTC. Translated, it gives CASSWDRGIRNEQYF.

The chain uses TRBV4-1 and TRBJ1-1; TRBD1 agrees at 7 bases. Germline V gene sequence: CDR1 MGHRA, CDR2 YSYEKL. The CDR3 loop spans 14 amino acids. Trimming took 4 bases from V and 0 from J; bases not matched to a gene: 2. CDR3 sequence (DNA): TGCGCCAGCAGCCGGGGACAGTTGAACACTGAAGCTTTCTTT. The encoded protein is CASSRGQLNTEAFF.

This clone appeared once. The chain combines TRBV18 with TRBJ1-2; D uncertain. The CDR3 is 17 amino acids. The ends were cut back, 1 base at V and 2 bases at J, with 17 bases in the middle. Germline values: CDR1 KGHSH, CDR2 LQKENI. This CDR3 reads CASSPLDRRSQNYGYTF. The CDR3 nucleotides are TGTGCCAGCTCACCACTAGACCGTCGGTCACAAAACTATGGCTACACCTTC.

This clone was seen a few times. The chain employs TRBV9 and TRBJ2-5, with D possibly called TRBD1 or TRBD2 (6 bases each). Per the germline V gene, CDR1 is SGDLS and CDR2 is YYNGEE. The germline V and J ends were trimmed by 0 bases and 3 bases, with 9 bases remaining between them. CDR3 length: 14 residues. The CDR3 sequence: CASSVAGAEETQYF. CDR3 bases: TGTGCCAGCAGCGTAGCGGGGGCAGAAGAGACCCAGTACTTC. The full variable domain, its missing parts supplied by reference TRBV9 and TRBJ2-5, is DSGVTQTPKHLITATGQRVTLRCSPRSGDLSVYWYQQSLDQGLQFLIQYYNGEERAKGNILERFSAQQFPDLHSELNLSSLELGDSALYFCASSVAGAEETQYFGPGTRLLVL.

The rearrangement uses TRBV28 and TRBJ2-2, with D perhaps matching TRBD1 (7 bases). Between the trimmed V and J ends, which lost 4 bases and 4 bases, there was a span of 16 bases. From germline, CDR1 is MDHEN and CDR2 SYDVKM. This CDR3 spans 16 amino acids. CDR3 in DNA: TGTGCCAGCAGTTCCCCAGGGGGACTTATCACCGGGGAGCTGTTTTTT. Its protein product is CASSSPGGLITGELFF.

The chain couples TRBV10-3 to TRBJ1-2; a possible D gene is TRBD1 (5 bases). CDR3 length: 10 amino acids. The germline gives CDR1 ENHRY, CDR2 SYGVKD. V gave up 9 bases and J gave up 4 bases, with 6 bases separating them. CDR3 residues: CAIQGYGYTF. The CDR3 DNA reads TGTGCCATTCAGGGCTATGGCTACACCTTC.